The clone carrying this T cell receptor beta chain is labeled as medium-sized. Trimming took 8 bases from V and 2 from J, leaving 11 bases between them. Germline-derived CDR1 and CDR2 are WSHSY and SAAADI. The CDR3 length is 13 residues. Individual cDNA molecules were tagged with unique molecular identifiers, the study reported. MiXCR, applied by TCRdb to the 5' RACE reads, yields one record per CDR3 protein. This table holds tens of thousands of distinct CDR3 sequences, 5.5% to 7.5% found once. The data derive from a study of early T cells in non-severe SARS-CoV-2 infection. About the study: Alpha and beta chains were unpaired, from unsorted whole-blood bulk RNA.

The sequence was obtained from an adult who was a healthcare worker with PCR-confirmed SARS-CoV-2 infection or an uninfected control (not recorded which). Sequences were obtained from whole blood. The chain has TRBV10-2 and TRBJ2-3; weak D call: TRBD2 (6 bases). The CDR3 DNA is TGCGCCAGCTCGACTAGGACCACAGATACGCAGTATTTT. This codes for CASSTRTTDTQYF.